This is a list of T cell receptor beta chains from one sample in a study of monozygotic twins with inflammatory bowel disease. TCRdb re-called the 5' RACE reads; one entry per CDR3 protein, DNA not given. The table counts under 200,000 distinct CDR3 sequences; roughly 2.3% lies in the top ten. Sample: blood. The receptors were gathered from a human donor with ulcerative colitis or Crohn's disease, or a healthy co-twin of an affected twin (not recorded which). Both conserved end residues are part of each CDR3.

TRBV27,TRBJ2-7,CASSLKRGWYEQYF
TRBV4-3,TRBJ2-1,CASSQEWTSGYNEQFF
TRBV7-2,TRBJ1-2,CASSLARGTVNGYTF
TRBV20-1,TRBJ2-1,CSARPLGGNYNEQFF
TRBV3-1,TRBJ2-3,CASSQVDHLTDTQYF
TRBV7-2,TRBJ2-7,CASSFMTEQYF
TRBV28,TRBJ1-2,CASSLEGQLNNYGYTF
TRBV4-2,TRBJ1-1,CASSQEAGSNTEAFF
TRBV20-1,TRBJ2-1,CSARDARGEFSYNEQFF
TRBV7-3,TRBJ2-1,CASSLTVEKYNEQFF
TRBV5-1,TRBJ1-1,CASSLGPANTEAFF
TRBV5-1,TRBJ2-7,CASSLSISSPYEQYF
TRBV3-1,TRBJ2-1,CASSQGRDNEQFF
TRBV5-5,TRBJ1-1,CAARQGTNTEAFF
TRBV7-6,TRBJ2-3,CASSLAGRADTQYF
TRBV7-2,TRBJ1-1,CASTGQPNTEAFF
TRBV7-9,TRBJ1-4,CASSLLPGRADEKLFF
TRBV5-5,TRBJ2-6,CASSWESGANVLTF
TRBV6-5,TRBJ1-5,CASSYSIWDRGQDQPQHF
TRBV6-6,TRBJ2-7,CASRTAGNYEQYF
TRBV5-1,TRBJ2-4,CASSLGGGTKNIQYF
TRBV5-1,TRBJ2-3,CASRADAGTDTQYF
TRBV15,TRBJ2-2,CATSRVLNTGELFF
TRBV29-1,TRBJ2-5,CSVIQGQETQYF
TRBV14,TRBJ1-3,CASSQLWGTGNTIYF
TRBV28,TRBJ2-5,CASTPRSVWETQYF
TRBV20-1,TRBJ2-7,CSASEGQGVYEQYF
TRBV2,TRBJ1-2,CAGMPSSYRYTF